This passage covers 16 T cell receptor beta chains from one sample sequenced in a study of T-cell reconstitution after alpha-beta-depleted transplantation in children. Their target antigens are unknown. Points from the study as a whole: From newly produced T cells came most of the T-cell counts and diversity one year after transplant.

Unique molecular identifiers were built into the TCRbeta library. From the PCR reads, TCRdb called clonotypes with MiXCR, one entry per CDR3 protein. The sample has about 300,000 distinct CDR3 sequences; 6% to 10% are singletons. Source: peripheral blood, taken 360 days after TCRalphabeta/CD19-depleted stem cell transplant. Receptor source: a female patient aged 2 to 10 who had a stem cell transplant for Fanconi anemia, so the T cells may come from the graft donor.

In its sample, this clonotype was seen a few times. The CDR3 protein is CASSFQENTEAFF. DNA for the CDR3: TGCGCCAGCAGCTTCCAGGAGAACACTGAAGCTTTCTTT. The V and J genes are TRBV5-1 and TRBJ1-1; D not certain. The CDR3 spans 13 residues. V lost 2 bases and J lost 1, with 6 bases in between. Germline lookup yields CDR1 SGHRS and CDR2 YFSETQ. The whole variable domain, remainder taken from reference TRBV5-1 and TRBJ1-1, is KAGVTQTPRYLIKTRGQQVTLSCSPISGHRSVSWYQQTPGQGLQFLFEYFSETQRNKGNFPGRFSGRQFSNSRSEMNVSTLELGDSALYLCASSFQENTEAFFGQGTRLTVV.

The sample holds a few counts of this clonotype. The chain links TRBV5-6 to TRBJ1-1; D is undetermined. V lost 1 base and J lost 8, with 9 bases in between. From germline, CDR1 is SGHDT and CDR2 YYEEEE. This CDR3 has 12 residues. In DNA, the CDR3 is TGTGCCAGCAGCTTGATGTCTCGGGAAGCTTTCTTT. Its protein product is CASSLMSREAFF.

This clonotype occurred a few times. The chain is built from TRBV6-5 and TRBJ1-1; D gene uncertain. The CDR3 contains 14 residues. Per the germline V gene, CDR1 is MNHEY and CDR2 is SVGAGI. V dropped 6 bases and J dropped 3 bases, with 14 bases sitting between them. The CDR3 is CASRTRQPHTEAFF. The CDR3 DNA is TGTGCCAGCAGAACCAGACAACCCCACACTGAAGCTTTCTTT.

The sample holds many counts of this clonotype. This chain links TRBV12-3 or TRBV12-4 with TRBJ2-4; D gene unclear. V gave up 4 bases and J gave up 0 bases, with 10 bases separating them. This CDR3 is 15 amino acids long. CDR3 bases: TGTGCCAGCAGTTCTAGACACTCAGCCAAAAACATTCAGTACTTC. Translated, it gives CASSSRHSAKNIQYF.

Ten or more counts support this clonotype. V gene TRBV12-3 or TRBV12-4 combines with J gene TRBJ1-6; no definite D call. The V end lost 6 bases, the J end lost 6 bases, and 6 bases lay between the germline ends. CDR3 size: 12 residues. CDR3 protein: CASRIPNSPLHF. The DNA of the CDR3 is TGTGCCAGCAGGATCCCTAATTCACCCCTCCACTTT.

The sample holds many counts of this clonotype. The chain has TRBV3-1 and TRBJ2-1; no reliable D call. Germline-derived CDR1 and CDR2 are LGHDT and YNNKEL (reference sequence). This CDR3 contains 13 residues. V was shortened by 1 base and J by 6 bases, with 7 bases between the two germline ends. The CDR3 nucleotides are TGTGCCAGCAGCCAAGCGCTAAGCAATGAGCAGTTCTTC. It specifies CASSQALSNEQFF.

The CDR3 reads CASRGMGGAENEQYF. In DNA, the CDR3 is TGTGCCAGCAGGGGTATGGGGGGGGCGGAAAACGAGCAGTACTTC. The rearrangement uses TRBV28 and TRBJ2-7; perhaps TRBD2 as D (7 bases). The CDR3 has 15 residues. Per germline, CDR1 MDHEN and CDR2 SYDVKM. The V and J ends lost 6 bases and 5 bases respectively, with 20 bases between them.

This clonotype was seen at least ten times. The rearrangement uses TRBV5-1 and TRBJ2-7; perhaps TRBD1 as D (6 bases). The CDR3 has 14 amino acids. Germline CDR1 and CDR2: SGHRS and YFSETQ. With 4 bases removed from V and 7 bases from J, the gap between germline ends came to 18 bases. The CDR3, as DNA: TGCGCCAGCAGCACCGACAGGTGGACCATTGAGCAGTACTTC. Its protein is CASSTDRWTIEQYF. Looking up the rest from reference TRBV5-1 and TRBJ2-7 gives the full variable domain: KAGVTQTPRYLIKTRGQQVTLSCSPISGHRSVSWYQQTPGQGLQFLFEYFSETQRNKGNFPGRFSGRQFSNSRSEMNVSTLELGDSALYLCASSTDRWTIEQYFGPGTRLTVT.

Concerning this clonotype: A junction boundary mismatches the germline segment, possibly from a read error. The CDR3 coding sequence is TGTGCCAGCAGTTTAAAATCAGGGTATGTGCAGTTCTTT. Amino acids: CASSLKSGYVQFF. J is TRBJ2-1 and V is TRBV12-3 or TRBV12-4; TRBD1 is a possible D gene (5 bases). The CDR3 runs to 13 residues.

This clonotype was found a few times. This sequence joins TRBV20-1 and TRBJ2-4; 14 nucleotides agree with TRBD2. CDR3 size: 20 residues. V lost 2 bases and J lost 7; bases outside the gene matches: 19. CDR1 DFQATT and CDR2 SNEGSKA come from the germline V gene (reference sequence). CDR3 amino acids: CSARPLANPGLAGGGNIQYF. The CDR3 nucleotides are TGCAGTGCTAGACCACTTGCTAACCCCGGACTAGCGGGAGGAGGGAACATTCAGTACTTC.

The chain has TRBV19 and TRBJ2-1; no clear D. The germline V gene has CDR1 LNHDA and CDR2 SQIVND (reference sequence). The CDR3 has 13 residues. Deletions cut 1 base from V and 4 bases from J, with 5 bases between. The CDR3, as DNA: TGTGCCAGTAGTATAGGGCAGTACAATGAGCAGTTCTTC. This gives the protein CASSIGQYNEQFF. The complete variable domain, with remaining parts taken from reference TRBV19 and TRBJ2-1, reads DGGITQSPKYLFRKEGQNVTLSCEQNLNHDAMYWYRQDPGQGLRLIYYSQIVNDFQKGDIAEGYSVSREKKESFPLTVTSAQKNPTAFYLCASSIGQYNEQFFGPGTRLTVL.

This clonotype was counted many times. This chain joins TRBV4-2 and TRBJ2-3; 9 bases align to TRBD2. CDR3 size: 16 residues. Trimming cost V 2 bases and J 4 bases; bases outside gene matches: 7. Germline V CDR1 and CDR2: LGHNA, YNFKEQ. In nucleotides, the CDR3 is TGTGCCAGCAGCCAAAACGGCGGGAGGGATGCAGATACGCAGTATTTT. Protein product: CASSQNGGRDADTQYF.

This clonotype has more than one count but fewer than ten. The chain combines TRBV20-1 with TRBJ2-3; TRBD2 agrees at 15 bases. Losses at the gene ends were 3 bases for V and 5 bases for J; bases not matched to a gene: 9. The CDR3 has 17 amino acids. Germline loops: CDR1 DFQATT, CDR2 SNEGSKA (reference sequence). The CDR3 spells CSASGLAGGLVGDTQYF. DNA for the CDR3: TGCAGTGCTAGCGGACTAGCGGGGGGGCTTGTAGGAGATACGCAGTATTTT.

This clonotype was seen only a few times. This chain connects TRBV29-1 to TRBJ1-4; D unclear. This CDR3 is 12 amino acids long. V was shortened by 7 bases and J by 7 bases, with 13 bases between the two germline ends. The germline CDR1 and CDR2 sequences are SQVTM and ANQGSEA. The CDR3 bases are TGCAGCGCTGTGGGAATGAGTGAAAAACTGTTTTTT. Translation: CSAVGMSEKLFF.

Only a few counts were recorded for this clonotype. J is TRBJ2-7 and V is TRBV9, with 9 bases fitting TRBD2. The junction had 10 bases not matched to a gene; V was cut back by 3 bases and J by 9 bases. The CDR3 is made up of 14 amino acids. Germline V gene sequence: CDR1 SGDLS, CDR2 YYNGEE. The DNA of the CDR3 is TGTGCCAGCAGCGCCGGGACTAGCAGTGTATGGCAGTACTTC. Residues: CASSAGTSSVWQYF.

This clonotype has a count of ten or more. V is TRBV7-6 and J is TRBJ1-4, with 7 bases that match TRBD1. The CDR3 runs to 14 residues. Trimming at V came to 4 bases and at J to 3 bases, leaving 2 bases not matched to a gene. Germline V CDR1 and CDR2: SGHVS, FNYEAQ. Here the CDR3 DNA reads TGTGCCAGCAGCTGGACAGGTCCTAATGAAAAACTGTTTTTT. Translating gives CASSWTGPNEKLFF. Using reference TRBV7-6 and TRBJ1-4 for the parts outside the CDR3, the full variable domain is GAGVSQSPRYKVTKRGQDVALRCDPISGHVSLYWYRQALGQGPEFLTYFNYEAQQDKSGLPNDRFSAERPEGSISTLTIQRTEQRDSAMYRCASSWTGPNEKLFFGSGTQLSVL.